A selection of T cell receptor beta chains follows, all from one sample in a study of T-cell memory formation after mild COVID-19. Using its own MiXCR run on the 5' RACE reads, TCRdb lists one record per CDR3 protein. The sample consists of a few hundred thousand distinct CDR3 sequences, more than 20% of them appearing once. Sequenced input: PBMCs or a T cell subset sorted from them (not recorded which). These receptors all come from an adult woman who had mild COVID-19 (a few samples of this study predate the infection). Cell type and time point are not known. The CDR3 runs from the conserved cysteine through the conserved F or W. The order of the fields is CDR3 DNA, CDR3 protein, J gene, clone size, V gene, D gene. A D gene is named only where the DNA matches it firmly. The size entry is marked missing in some rows and otherwise reads once, few, many or a size class.

DNA: TGTGCCAGCAGCTGGACCCCCGGATCAGCGGGAGGGCCCGAGACCCAGTACTTC; CDR3: CASSWTPGSAGGPETQYF; J: TRBJ2-5; size: .; V: TRBV5-5; D: TRBD2
DNA: TGCGCCAGCAGCGCCGGGACAGGGGGCTTCTCGTCTAATGAAAAACTGTTTTTT; CDR3: CASSAGTGGFSSNEKLFF; J: TRBJ1-4; size: .; V: TRBV5-1; D: TRBD1
DNA: TGTGCCACCAGTGATCAGAGGGGGGGAAACACTGAAGCTTTCTTT; CDR3: CATSDQRGGNTEAFF; J: TRBJ1-1; size: few; V: TRBV24-1; D: .
DNA: TGTGCCAGCCGAGAGGGCGGCCATGGGCCCCAGCATTTT; CDR3: CASREGGHGPQHF; J: TRBJ1-5; size: .; V: TRBV5-4; D: .
DNA: TGCAGTGCTAGGATGCTGGCGGGAGTTGAGCAGTTCTTC; CDR3: CSARMLAGVEQFF; J: TRBJ2-1; size: .; V: TRBV20-1; D: TRBD2
DNA: TGTGCCAGCAGCTTGGAGTATGGCTACACCTTC; CDR3: CASSLEYGYTF; J: TRBJ1-2; size: .; V: TRBV7-2; D: .
DNA: TGTGCCAGCAGTTACTCGATATGGCAGCAAGGTTCACCCCTCCACTTT; CDR3: CASSYSIWQQGSPLHF; J: TRBJ1-6; size: few; V: TRBV6-5; D: .
DNA: TGCGCCAGCAGCGACGCCGATACGCAGTATTTT; CDR3: CASSDADTQYF; J: TRBJ2-3; size: few; V: TRBV5-1; D: .
DNA: TGTGCCAGCACTCGGTTGGGGACGCCGGCTGAGACCCAGTACTTC; CDR3: CASTRLGTPAETQYF; J: TRBJ2-5; size: .; V: TRBV7-8; D: .
DNA: TGCAGTGCTAGACCCTATGGCGGGCAACCTTTGGGGAACGAGCAGTACTTC; CDR3: CSARPYGGQPLGNEQYF; J: TRBJ2-7; size: .; V: TRBV20-1; D: .
DNA: TGTGCCAGCAGCGTAGTTTCTGGCACAGATACGCAGTATTTT; CDR3: CASSVVSGTDTQYF; J: TRBJ2-3; size: .; V: TRBV9; D: .
DNA: TGCAGTGCTACGTGGGGGGCCCTAAACACTGAAGCTTTCTTT; CDR3: CSATWGALNTEAFF; J: TRBJ1-1; size: .; V: TRBV20-1; D: .
DNA: TGTGCCAGCAGTCCCTCATCCGGACTAGCGGGAGGGTACAATGAGCAGTTCTTC; CDR3: CASSPSSGLAGGYNEQFF; J: TRBJ2-1; size: .; V: TRBV6-2/TRBV6-3; D: TRBD2
DNA: TGTGCCAGCAGCCTAGGGCCCGATGACGAGCAGTACTTC; CDR3: CASSLGPDDEQYF; J: TRBJ2-7; size: .; V: TRBV7-2; D: .
DNA: TGTGCCAGCAGTTTAGTACAGGGCAATCAGCCCCAGCATTTT; CDR3: CASSLVQGNQPQHF; J: TRBJ1-5; size: few; V: TRBV12-3/TRBV12-4; D: .
DNA: TGTGCCAGTACGACAGGGCTTTGGGGAAACACCATATATTTT; CDR3: CASTTGLWGNTIYF; J: TRBJ1-3; size: once; V: TRBV19; D: TRBD1
DNA: TGCGCCAGCAGCTTAATAGTTGTTTCAGATACGCAGTATTTT; CDR3: CASSLIVVSDTQYF; J: TRBJ2-3; size: few; V: TRBV5-1; D: .
DNA: TGTGCCAGCAAGGTCAGGGTAAATCAGCCCCAGCATTTT; CDR3: CASKVRVNQPQHF; J: TRBJ1-5; size: few; V: TRBV6-6; D: .
DNA: TGTGCCAGTAGTAAAACGCCGGACAGGGCGGGGGGTACGCAGTATTTT; CDR3: CASSKTPDRAGGTQYF; J: TRBJ2-3; size: .; V: TRBV19; D: .
DNA: TGTGCCAGCAGTAGCGGGGGGGCCCACGAGCAGTACTTC; CDR3: CASSSGGAHEQYF; J: TRBJ2-7; size: many; V: TRBV25-1; D: TRBD2
DNA: TGTGCCAGCAGCTTATCATCAGGGAGCACTGAAGCTTTCTTT; CDR3: CASSLSSGSTEAFF; J: TRBJ1-1; size: many; V: TRBV7-2; D: .
DNA: TGTGCCAGCAGAATCAGGGACATGAACACTGAAGCTTTCTTT; CDR3: CASRIRDMNTEAFF; J: TRBJ1-1; size: .; V: TRBV12-3/TRBV12-4; D: .
DNA: TGTGCCACCAGTGACCCGAGGCGGAGGGACGATGAGCAGTTCTTC; CDR3: CATSDPRRRDDEQFF; J: TRBJ2-1; size: few; V: TRBV24-1; D: .
DNA: TGTGCCACCAGTGATTTCGGAGTCAGGGGTTCTAACTATGGCTACACCTTC; CDR3: CATSDFGVRGSNYGYTF; J: TRBJ1-2; size: .; V: TRBV24-1; D: .
DNA: TGCAGCGCTGATAGCGCCGGGACGGCCAGCACAGATACGCAGTATTTT; CDR3: CSADSAGTASTDTQYF; J: TRBJ2-3; size: .; V: TRBV29-1; D: .
DNA: TGTGCCTGGAGCGACGGCCGGGGGGAGACCCAGTACTTC; CDR3: CAWSDGRGETQYF; J: TRBJ2-5; size: few; V: TRBV30; D: .